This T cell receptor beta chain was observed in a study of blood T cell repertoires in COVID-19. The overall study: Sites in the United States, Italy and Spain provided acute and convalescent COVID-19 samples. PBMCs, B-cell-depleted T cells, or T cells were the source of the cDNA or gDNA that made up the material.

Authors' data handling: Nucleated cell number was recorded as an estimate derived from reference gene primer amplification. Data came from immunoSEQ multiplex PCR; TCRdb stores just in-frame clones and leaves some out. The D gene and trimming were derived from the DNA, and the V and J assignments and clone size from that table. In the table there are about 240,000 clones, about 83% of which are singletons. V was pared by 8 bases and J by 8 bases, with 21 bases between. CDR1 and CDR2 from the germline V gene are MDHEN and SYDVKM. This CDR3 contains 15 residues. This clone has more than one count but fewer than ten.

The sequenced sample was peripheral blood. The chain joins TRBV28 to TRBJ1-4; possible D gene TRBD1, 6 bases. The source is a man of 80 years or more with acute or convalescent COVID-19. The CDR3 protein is CASRPVRGAEEKLFF. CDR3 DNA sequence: TGTGCCAGCCGGCCCGTCAGGGGAGCGGAAGAAAAACTGTTTTTT.